Below are 18 T cell receptor beta chains sequenced from a single sample in a study of cytomegalovirus exposure and HLA in healthy donors. The PCR employed 60 Vbeta primers together with 13 Jbeta primers. The method was immunoSEQ multiplex PCR; TCRdb's version includes in-frame clones alone and lacks a portion of them. The sample records 100,000 to 120,000 clones, about three quarters being singletons. Sequencing was carried out using PBMCs. The receptors stem from a woman between 55 and 75 years old in good health and CMV-seropositive.

The chain is built from TRBV11-2 and TRBJ2-7; 8 bases match TRBD1. V shed 5 bases and J 3 bases; nucleotides not matched to a gene: 9. The germline V gene has CDR1 SGHAT and CDR2 FQNNGV. CDR3 length: 15 residues. CDR3 sequence reads: CASSQGQGDYYEQYF. CDR3 DNA: TGTGCCAGCAGCCAAGGACAGGGCGATTACTACGAGCAGTACTTC.

The chain carries TRBV18 and TRBJ2-7, with 10 bases identical to TRBD1. The CDR3 length is 15 residues. Germline trimming cut 3 bases from V and 5 bases from J; bases unmatched to any gene: 7. Germline V lookup: CDR1 KGHSH, CDR2 LQKENI. The CDR3 sequence is CASSPGTGVGNEQYF. CDR3 nucleotides: TGTGCCAGCTCACCGGGGACAGGGGTCGGGAACGAGCAGTACTTC.

A single count supports this clone. This chain joins TRBV13 and TRBJ2-1; TRBD2 matches at 7 bases. The trim removed 2 bases at V and 6 bases at J, leaving 7 bases unmatched. Per germline, CDR1 PRHDT and CDR2 FYEKMQ (reference sequence). CDR3 length equals 15 residues. CDR3 region: CASSLFVRESNEQFF. The CDR3 region has the DNA TGTGCCAGCAGCTTATTCGTGCGGGAGAGCAATGAGCAGTTCTTC.

The chain is built from TRBV5-1 and TRBJ2-1, with TRBD2 matching 11 bases. The length of the CDR3 is 15 residues. In germline, CDR1 is SGHRS, CDR2 YFSETQ. Germline trimming cut 3 bases from V and 6 bases from J; bases unmatched to any gene: 5. In DNA, the CDR3 is TGCGCCAGCAGCTGGGGGGGGACTAGCGGCAATGAGCAGTTCTTC. Protein sequence: CASSWGGTSGNEQFF.

This chain joins TRBV4-2 and TRBJ2-1; 13 nucleotides line up with TRBD2. Germline V CDR1 and CDR2: LGHNA, YNFKEQ. The CDR3 sequence is 18 residues long. V dropped 4 bases and J dropped 4; count of bases not matched to a gene: 10. The CDR3 sequence is CASSRRGTSGNSYNEQFF. CDR3 bases: TGTGCCAGCAGCCGCCGAGGGACTAGCGGGAATTCATACAATGAGCAGTTCTTC.

This chain connects TRBV7-7 to TRBJ1-1; D is unclear. The length of the CDR3 is 13 residues. The germline V gene encodes CDR1 SSHAT and CDR2 FNYEAQ (reference sequence). V lost 3 bases, J lost 3 bases, and 8 bases lay in between. In nucleotides, the CDR3 is TGTGCCAGCAGCTTTAACAAATACACTGAAGCTTTCTTT. It specifies CASSFNKYTEAFF.

The chain recombines TRBV7-2 with TRBJ2-2, with D perhaps TRBD2 (5 bases). This CDR3 has 16 residues. The germline CDR1 and CDR2 sequences are SGHTA and FQGNSA. V was trimmed by 2 bases and J by 8 bases, leaving 18 bases between them. The CDR3 nucleotides read TGTGCCAGCAGCTTACAGTCCGGCTTCGGGGTTGGGGAGCTGTTTTTT. Translation gives CASSLQSGFGVGELFF.

The chain combines TRBV6-6 with TRBJ1-5; 9 bases are a match to TRBD1. Germline CDR1 is MNHNY and CDR2 is SVGAGI (reference sequence). The CDR3 covers 15 residues. The V and J ends lost 5 bases and 3 bases, in that order; junction bases with no gene match: 5. The CDR3 loop is CASSPGTGPNQPQHF. In nucleotides, the CDR3 is TGTGCCAGCAGTCCGGGGACAGGGCCCAATCAGCCCCAGCATTTT.

V is TRBV27 and J is TRBJ2-5; no firm D call. V dropped 5 bases and J dropped 2 bases, with 12 bases sitting between them. Germline V gene sequence: CDR1 MNHEY, CDR2 SMNVEV (reference sequence). CDR3 length: 14 amino acids. Here the CDR3 reads CASSPGQVQETQYF. The DNA of the CDR3 is TGTGCCAGCAGTCCTGGGCAGGTACAAGAGACCCAGTACTTC.

J is TRBJ2-3 and V is TRBV9; 7 bases are shared with TRBD2. CDR1 SGDLS and CDR2 YYNGEE come from the germline V gene. The CDR3 contains 16 residues. Trimming at V came to 4 bases and at J to 2 bases, leaving 10 bases not matched to a gene. The CDR3 DNA sequence: TGTGCCAGCAGCCCGAGTCCGCGGGGGAACACAGATACGCAGTATTTT. The encoded protein is CASSPSPRGNTDTQYF.

Worth noting for this clone: One junction end disagrees with the germline gene, perhaps due to a read error. This sequence joins TRBV7-9 and TRBJ2-3, with 14 bases matching TRBD2. Germline-derived CDR1 and CDR2 are SEHNR and FQNEAQ (reference sequence). This CDR3 has 16 amino acids. The CDR3: CSSSNGLAGGTDTQYF. CDR3 in DNA: TGTTCCAGCAGCAATGGACTAGCGGGAGGTACAGATACGCAGTATTTT. The full variable domain, rest sourced from reference TRBV7-9 and TRBJ2-3, is DTGVSQNPRHKITKRGQNVTFRCDPISEHNRLYWYRQTLGQGPEFLTYFQNEAQLEKSRLLSDRFSAERPKGSFSTLEIQRTEQGDSAMYLCSSSNGLAGGTDTQYFGPGTRLTVL.

The J gene is TRBJ2-4, the V gene TRBV18, with a tentative D call TRBD1 (5 bases). CDR1 and CDR2 from the germline V gene are KGHSH and LQKENI. The CDR3 has 14 amino acids. The germline V and J ends were trimmed by 3 bases and 0 bases, with 6 bases remaining between them. The CDR3, as DNA: TGTGCCAGCTCACCGGGGCTAGCCAAAAACATTCAGTACTTC. Residues: CASSPGLAKNIQYF.

This chain joins TRBV4-1 and TRBJ2-5; 9 bases agree with TRBD2. CDR1 and CDR2 (germline): MGHRA, YSYEKL. This CDR3 contains 18 residues. J lost 10 bases, V lost 4 bases, and 22 bases had no gene match. For the CDR3, the DNA is TGCGCCAGCAGCCCGACAAAGCAAATAGCGGGAGTGCTATCAGTCCAGTACTTC. Translation: CASSPTKQIAGVLSVQYF.

This chain links TRBV9 with TRBJ2-3; the D gene is possibly TRBD2 (6 bases). Germline CDR1 SGDLS, CDR2 YYNGEE. Between the trimmed V and J ends, which lost 2 bases and 6 bases, there was a span of 13 bases. This CDR3 contains 14 residues. CDR3 coding DNA: TGTGCCAGCAGCGTCGGGAGTGGTGGGGATACGCAGTATTTT. Encoded protein: CASSVGSGGDTQYF.

The chain links TRBV19 to TRBJ2-7; TRBD2 aligns across 10 bases. Germline assignment: CDR1 LNHDA and CDR2 SQIVND (reference sequence). Unmatched junction bases numbered 8, after V lost 5 bases and J lost 4 bases. CDR3 size: 15 residues. The CDR3 DNA is TGTGCCAGTAGTCCCCAGCTAGCGGGAGAATACGAGCAGTACTTC. Protein sequence: CASSPQLAGEYEQYF.

The genes are TRBV28 and TRBJ1-3; D perhaps matches TRBD1 (6 bases). The CDR3 spans 12 residues. V lost 11 bases and J 10 bases, leaving 18 bases between the germline ends. Germline CDR1 is MDHEN and CDR2 is SYDVKM. Here the CDR3 reads CAVFTGSGTIYF. For the CDR3, the DNA is TGTGCCGTCTTCACAGGGTCGGGAACCATATATTTT. The full variable domain, with the rest looked up from reference TRBV28 and TRBJ1-3, is DVKVTQSSRYLVKRTGEKVFLECVQDMDHENMFWYRQDPGLGLRLIYFSYDVKMKEKGDIPEGYSVSREKKERFSLILESASTNQTSMYLCAVFTGSGTIYFGEGSWLTVV.

This clone was recorded only once. The CDR3 DNA reads TGCGCCAGCAGCTTGGGACCGACTTCTGGAAACACCATATATTTT. The encoded protein is CASSLGPTSGNTIYF. This chain joins TRBV5-1 and TRBJ1-3; D not resolved. Germline CDR1 and CDR2: SGHRS and YFSETQ. The CDR3 is made up of 15 amino acids. With 0 bases removed from V and 1 base from J, the gap between germline ends came to 8 bases.

Regarding this clone: A much bigger clone sits one base away, suggesting this may be a read error. The rearrangement links TRBV21-1 to TRBJ2-7; TRBD2 is the table's D call and was not checked against the DNA. TRBV21-1 is a pseudogene segment. The CDR3 has 10 amino acids. The CDR3 DNA sequence: TGTGCCAGCACTATCTACGAGCAGTACTTC. Translated, it gives CASTIYEQYF.